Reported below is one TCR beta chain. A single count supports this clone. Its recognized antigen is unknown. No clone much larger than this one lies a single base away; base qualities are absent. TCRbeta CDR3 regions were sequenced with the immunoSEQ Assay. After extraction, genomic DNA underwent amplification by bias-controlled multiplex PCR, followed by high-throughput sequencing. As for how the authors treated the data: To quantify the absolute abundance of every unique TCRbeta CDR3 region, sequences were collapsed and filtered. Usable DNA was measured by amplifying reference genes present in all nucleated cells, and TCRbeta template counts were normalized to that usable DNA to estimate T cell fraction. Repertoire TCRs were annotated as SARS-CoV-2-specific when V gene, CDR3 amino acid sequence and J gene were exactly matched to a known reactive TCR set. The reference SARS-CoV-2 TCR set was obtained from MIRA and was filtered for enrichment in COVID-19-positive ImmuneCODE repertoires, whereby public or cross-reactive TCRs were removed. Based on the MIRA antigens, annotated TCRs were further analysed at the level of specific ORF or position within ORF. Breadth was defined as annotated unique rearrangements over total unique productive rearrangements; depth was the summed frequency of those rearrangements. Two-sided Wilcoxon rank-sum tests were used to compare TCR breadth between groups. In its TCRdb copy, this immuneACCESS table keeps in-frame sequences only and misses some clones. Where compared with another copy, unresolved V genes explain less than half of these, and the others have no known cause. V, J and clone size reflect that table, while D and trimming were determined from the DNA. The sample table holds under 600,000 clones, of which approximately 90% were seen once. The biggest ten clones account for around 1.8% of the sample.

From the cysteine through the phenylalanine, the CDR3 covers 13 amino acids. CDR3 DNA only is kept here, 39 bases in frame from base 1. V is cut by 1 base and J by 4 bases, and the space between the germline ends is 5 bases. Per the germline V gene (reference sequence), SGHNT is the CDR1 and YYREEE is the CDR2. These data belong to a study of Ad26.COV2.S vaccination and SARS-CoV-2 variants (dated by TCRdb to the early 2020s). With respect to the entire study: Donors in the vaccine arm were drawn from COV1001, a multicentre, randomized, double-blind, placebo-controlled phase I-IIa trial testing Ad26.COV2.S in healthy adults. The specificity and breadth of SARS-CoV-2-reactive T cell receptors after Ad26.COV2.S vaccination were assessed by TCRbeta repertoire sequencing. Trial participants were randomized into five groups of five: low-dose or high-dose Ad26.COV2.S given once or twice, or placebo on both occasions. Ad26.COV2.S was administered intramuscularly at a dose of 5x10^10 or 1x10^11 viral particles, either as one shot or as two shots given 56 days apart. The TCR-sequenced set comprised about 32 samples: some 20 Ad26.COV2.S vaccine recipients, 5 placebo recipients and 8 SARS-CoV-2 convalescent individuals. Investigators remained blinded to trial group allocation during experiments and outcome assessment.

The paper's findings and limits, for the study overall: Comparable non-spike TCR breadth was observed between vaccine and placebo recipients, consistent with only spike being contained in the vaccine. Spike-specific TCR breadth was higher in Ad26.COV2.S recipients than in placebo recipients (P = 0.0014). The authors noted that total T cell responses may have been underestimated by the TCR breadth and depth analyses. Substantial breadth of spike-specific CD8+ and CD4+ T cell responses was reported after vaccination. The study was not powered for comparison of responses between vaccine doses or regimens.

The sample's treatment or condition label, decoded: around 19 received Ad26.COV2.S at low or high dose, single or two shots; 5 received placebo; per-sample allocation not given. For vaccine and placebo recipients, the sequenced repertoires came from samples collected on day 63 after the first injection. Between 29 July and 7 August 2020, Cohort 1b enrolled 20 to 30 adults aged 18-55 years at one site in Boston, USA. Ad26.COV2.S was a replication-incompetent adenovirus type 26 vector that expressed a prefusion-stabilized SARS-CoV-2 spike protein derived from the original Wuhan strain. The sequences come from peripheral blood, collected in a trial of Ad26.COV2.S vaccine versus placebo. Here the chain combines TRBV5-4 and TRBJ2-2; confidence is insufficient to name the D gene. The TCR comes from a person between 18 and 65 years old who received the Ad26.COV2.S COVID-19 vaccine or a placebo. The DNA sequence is TGTGCCAGCAGCTTGTCTAGCACCGGGGAGCTGTTTTTT. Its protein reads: CASSLSSTGELFF.